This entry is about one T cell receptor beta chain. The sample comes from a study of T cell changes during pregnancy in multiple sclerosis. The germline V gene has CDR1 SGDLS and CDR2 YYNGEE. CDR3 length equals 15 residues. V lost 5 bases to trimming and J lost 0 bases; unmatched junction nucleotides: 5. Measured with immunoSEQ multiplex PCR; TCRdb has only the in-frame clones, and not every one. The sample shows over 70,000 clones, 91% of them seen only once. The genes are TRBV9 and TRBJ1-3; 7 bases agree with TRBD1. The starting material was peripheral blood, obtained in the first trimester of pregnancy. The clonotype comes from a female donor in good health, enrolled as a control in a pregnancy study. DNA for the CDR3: TGTGCCAGCAGTACGGGACAGCTCTCTGGAAACACCATATATTTT. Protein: CASSTGQLSGNTIYF.